A few counts support the clone carrying this TCR beta chain. In the original analysis: By means of reference gene primer amplification, nucleated cell counts were estimated. Sequencing used immunoSEQ multiplex PCR; TCRdb keeps in-frame clones, though not all of them. The DNA was the basis for D and trimming; V, J and clone size are from that table. The table lists about 39,000 clones, roughly 80% of them singletons. This sample stems from a study of blood T cell repertoires in COVID-19. Study details: Some COVID-19 samples were acute and others convalescent; all came from the United States, Italy and Spain. T cells, B-cell-depleted T cells, or PBMCs provided the cDNA or gDNA that served as material.

This CDR3 comprises 16 residues. Trimming shortened V by 2 bases and J by 3 bases, and 16 bases separated the two germline ends. CDR1 is MNHEY and CDR2 is SMNVEV in the germline V gene (reference sequence). This clonotype was sampled from a man between 60 and 75 years old in a cohort sampled during active COVID-19. V usage is TRBV27 and J usage is TRBJ1-2, with unresolved D. Sequencing was performed on peripheral blood. The CDR3 coding sequence is TGTGCCAGCAGTTTAAGTTCTGGCAGGTCGCACTATGGCTACACCTTC. It yields the protein CASSLSSGRSHYGYTF.